Each of the 22 T cell receptor beta chains below was sequenced from the same sample in a study of circulating and synovial CD4+ cells in juvenile arthritis. Assay used: immunoSEQ multiplex PCR; TCRdb lists only in-frame clones, some missing. The data show 30,000 to 40,000 clones, nearly 95% seen once. Sequenced input: CD4+ T cells from blood. These receptors were taken from a human donor with juvenile idiopathic arthritis.

The chain combines TRBV27 with TRBJ2-7, with D maybe TRBD2 (6 bases). Trimming pared 6 bases from V and 7 bases from J, leaving 25 bases between. The germline CDR1 and CDR2 sequences are MNHEY and SMNVEV (reference sequence). The CDR3 sequence is 16 residues long. For the CDR3, the DNA is TGTGCCAGCAGCCTGGCTGGGTTTGGGGGGAGAAGAGAGCAGTACTTC. This encodes CASSLAGFGGRREQYF.

This rearrangement joins TRBV6-4 to TRBJ2-1, with 9 bases aligning to TRBD1. J was trimmed by 4 bases and V by 5 bases; bases with no gene match: 9. The germline V gene has CDR1 MRHNA and CDR2 SNTAGT. The CDR3 runs 16 residues. The CDR3 coding sequence is TGTGCCAGCAGTTACACCTCCGGGACAGGGTACAATGAGCAGTTCTTC. Residues: CASSYTSGTGYNEQFF.

The chain recombines TRBV11-2 with TRBJ1-5; D is possibly TRBD1 (6 bases). The CDR3 has 14 amino acids. CDR1 SGHAT and CDR2 FQNNGV come from the germline V gene. Trimming took off 4 bases at V and 7 bases at J, with 14 bases between the two ends. In nucleotides, the CDR3 is TGTGCCAGCAGCTATCAACAGGGTACCCAGCCCCAGCATTTT. Translation: CASSYQQGTQPQHF.

This clone was detected only once. This chain joins TRBV7-9 and TRBJ2-5; 12 positions match TRBD2. This CDR3 has 18 amino acids. The germline CDR1 and CDR2 sequences are SEHNR and FQNEAQ (reference sequence). V was pared by 3 bases and J by 7 bases, with 15 bases of the junction left unmatched. CDR3 in amino acids: CASSLRTSGAGSRGTQYF. The CDR3 nucleotides are TGTGCCAGCAGCTTGAGGACTAGCGGGGCCGGCTCTCGGGGGACCCAGTACTTC.

V is TRBV19 and J is TRBJ1-1; possibly TRBD1 for D (6 bases). The CDR3 has 16 residues. Deletions cut 2 bases from V and 1 base from J, with 14 bases between. CDR1 is LNHDA and CDR2 is SQIVND in the germline V gene (reference sequence). The CDR3 nucleotides are TGTGCCAGTAGTATATGGGGGCAGGGGACGAACACTGAAGCTTTCTTT. It specifies CASSIWGQGTNTEAFF.

The CDR3 bases are TGTGCCAGTAGTATATCCTCGGGAGCCCCCTACGAGCAGTACTTC. Translated: CASSISSGAPYEQYF. This rearrangement joins TRBV19 to TRBJ2-7; D possibly corresponds to TRBD2 (6 bases). CDR3 length equals 15 residues. Germline V gene lookup returns CDR1 LNHDA and CDR2 SQIVND (reference sequence). V lost 2 bases to trimming and J lost 2 bases, with 13 bases between them.

The chain recombines TRBV28 with TRBJ2-1; TRBD2 aligns across 7 bases. V was pared by 3 bases and J by 4 bases, with 9 bases of the junction left unmatched. Germline CDR1 MDHEN, CDR2 SYDVKM. The CDR3 length is 16 residues. CDR3 sequence reads: CASSLWGGRGYNEQFF. The CDR3 coding sequence is TGTGCCAGCAGTTTGTGGGGCGGGAGAGGTTACAATGAGCAGTTCTTC.

V is TRBV5-1 and J is TRBJ2-1; 13 positions match TRBD2. From germline, CDR1 is SGHRS and CDR2 YFSETQ. Trimming removed 4 bases from V and 5 bases from J; junction bases left unmatched: 6. CDR3 length: 16 residues. The CDR3 sequence is CASSHTGTSGNNEQFF. The CDR3 DNA reads TGCGCCAGCAGCCACACCGGGACTAGCGGGAACAATGAGCAGTTCTTC.

The chain links TRBV2 to TRBJ1-2, with a weak D call TRBD1 (6 bases). V was pared by 6 bases and J by 8 bases, with 16 bases between. The CDR3 totals 13 residues. In germline, CDR1 is SNHLY, CDR2 FYNNEI. CDR3 DNA: TGTGCCAGCAGGCGGGGGCGCGATGAGGGCTACACCTTC. As protein: CASRRGRDEGYTF.

The CDR3 DNA sequence: TGTGCCAGCAGTCCCATGGTATCACAGGGAAACACCATATATTTT. Amino acid sequence: CASSPMVSQGNTIYF. The chain combines TRBV6-6 with TRBJ1-3; D uncertain. Trimming removed 5 bases from V and 4 bases from J, with 15 bases in between. This CDR3 region has 15 residues. Looked up from germline, CDR1 is MNHNY and CDR2 is SVGAGI (reference sequence).

The V and J genes are TRBV5-4 and TRBJ2-2; 11 bases fit TRBD2. The J segment lost 1 base and the V segment lost 4 bases, leaving 3 bases of the junction unmatched. The germline CDR1 and CDR2 sequences are SGHNT and YYREEE (reference sequence). The CDR3 has 16 residues. CDR3 protein: CASSRSGGENTGELFF. Here the CDR3 DNA reads TGTGCCAGCAGCCGTAGCGGGGGGGAGAACACCGGGGAGCTGTTTTTT.

The J gene is TRBJ2-5, the V gene TRBV18; TRBD2 matches 14 bases. The CDR3 runs to 17 residues. Germline lookup yields CDR1 KGHSH and CDR2 LQKENI. Unmatched junction bases numbered 5, after V lost 0 bases and J lost 5 bases. This CDR3 is CASSPPTSGRAQETQYF. CDR3 in DNA: TGTGCCAGCTCACCACCGACTAGCGGGAGGGCCCAGGAGACCCAGTACTTC.

The gene calls are TRBV14 and TRBJ1-2; TRBD1 is a possible D gene (6 bases). The CDR3 is 14 amino acids. V lost 3 bases and J lost 8, with 16 bases in between. Germline V gene sequence: CDR1 SGHDN, CDR2 FVKESK. The CDR3 sequence: CASSQIVGGRGYTF. CDR3 bases: TGTGCCAGCAGCCAGATTGTCGGGGGGCGAGGCTACACCTTC.

The gene calls are TRBV4-3 and TRBJ1-2; 12 nucleotides match TRBD1. The CDR3 runs 15 residues. Germline CDR1 and CDR2: LGHNA and YSLEER. Trimming took 2 bases from V and 7 from J; bases not matched to a gene: 5. The CDR3 sequence: CASSQSGTGGFGYTF. CDR3 bases: TGCGCCAGCAGCCAATCCGGGACAGGGGGCTTTGGCTACACCTTC.

V usage is TRBV27 and J usage is TRBJ2-7; TRBD2 matches at 8 bases. CDR3 size: 17 residues. V shed 6 bases, J shed 0 bases, and the junction held 13 bases outside the gene matches. From germline, CDR1 is MNHEY and CDR2 SMNVEV (reference sequence). The CDR3 loop is CASSRLIAGYTSYEQYF. The DNA of the CDR3 is TGTGCCAGCAGCCGCCTTATAGCGGGGTATACCTCCTACGAGCAGTACTTC.

Comment on this clone: One junction end does not reproduce the germline sequence, and a read error may be involved. This chain joins TRBV18 and TRBJ2-2; 11 nucleotides line up with TRBD2. Germline loops: CDR1 KGHSH, CDR2 LQKENI. The CDR3 runs 15 residues. CDR3 nucleotide sequence: TGTGCCAGCTCGCCACTAGCGGGGGACACCGGGGAGCTGTTTTTT. This translates into CASSPLAGDTGELFF.

V usage is TRBV30 and J usage is TRBJ1-5; unclear D gene. The germline CDR1 and CDR2 sequences are GTSNPN and SVGIG (reference sequence). The CDR3 extends over 13 amino acids. V was clipped by 2 bases and J by 5 bases, with 10 bases between them. CDR3 sequence: CAWSLAEDQPQHF. CDR3 in DNA: TGTGCCTGGAGTTTGGCAGAGGATCAGCCCCAGCATTTT.

The rearrangement uses TRBV7-3 and TRBJ1-1, with 8 bases that match TRBD1. This CDR3 region has 13 residues. The germline gives CDR1 SGHTA, CDR2 FQGTGA. V trimming: 4 bases; J trimming: 6 bases; junction bases outside the gene matches: 4. The CDR3 region is CASSWTGLAEAFF. CDR3 nucleotides: TGTGCCAGCAGCTGGACAGGGTTGGCTGAAGCTTTCTTT.

In this sample, this clone turned up a few times. The chain links TRBV9 to TRBJ1-4, with unresolved D. This CDR3 is 14 amino acids long. Germline V lookup: CDR1 SGDLS, CDR2 YYNGEE. Between the trimmed V and J ends, which lost 0 bases and 5 bases, there was a span of 8 bases. The CDR3 DNA is TGTGCCAGCAGCGTAGGTCTTCTGAATGAAAAACTGTTTTTT. It yields the protein CASSVGLLNEKLFF.

This clone has a single count. The chain employs TRBV25-1 and TRBJ2-5, with 9 bases matching TRBD1. The junction had 3 bases not matched to a gene; V was cut back by 4 bases and J by 0 bases. The CDR3 contains 15 residues. Germline CDR1 is MGHDK and CDR2 is SYGVNS. The CDR3 nucleotides read TGTGCCAGCAGTGGGGACAGGGTCTACCAAGAGACCCAGTACTTC. This translates into CASSGDRVYQETQYF.

The gene calls are TRBV5-1 and TRBJ2-1, with TRBD1 matching over 10 bases. Losses at the gene ends were 3 bases for V and 3 bases for J; bases not matched to a gene: 3. Per germline, CDR1 SGHRS and CDR2 YFSETQ. The length of the CDR3 is 15 residues. CDR3 residues: CASSYRDRGYNEQFF. CDR3 sequence (DNA): TGCGCCAGCAGCTACCGGGACAGGGGCTACAATGAGCAGTTCTTC.

This chain joins TRBV29-1 and TRBJ2-5, with a tentative D call TRBD2 (5 bases). Between the trimmed V and J ends, which lost 6 bases and 2 bases, there was a span of 10 bases. Germline values: CDR1 SQVTM, CDR2 ANQGSEA. This CDR3 spans 12 amino acids. CDR3 protein: CSVSWEQETQYF. The CDR3 nucleotides are TGCAGCGTGTCCTGGGAGCAAGAGACCCAGTACTTC.